One and the same sample provided the 10 T cell receptor beta chains below, sequenced in a study of patients and donors after allogeneic stem cell transplantation. MiXCR, run by TCRdb on the RT-PCR reads, gives a single entry per CDR3 protein. Of more than 850,000 distinct CDR3 sequences in the sample, 18% are singletons; the top ten hold around 6%. Input material: blood, either unsorted or a sorted T cell fraction (not recorded which). The receptors stem from a human donor who was either an allogeneic HSCT recipient or a stem cell or donor lymphocyte infusion donor (not recorded which). It is not recorded whose cells these are; they may come from a transplant donor.

This clonotype was counted between two and nine times. The chain links TRBV20-1 to TRBJ1-1, with 8 bases identical to TRBD1. Germline-derived CDR1 and CDR2 are DFQATT and SNEGSKA (reference sequence). The V gene end was trimmed by 3 bases and the J gene end by 1 base; junction bases not matched to a gene: 7. This CDR3 contains 15 residues. In DNA form, the CDR3 reads TGCAGTGCTAGGGGGACAGGAGTAAGGAACACTGAAGCTTTCTTT. Protein product: CSARGTGVRNTEAFF.

The chain joins TRBV12-3 or TRBV12-4 to TRBJ1-1; 8 nucleotides line up with TRBD1. After removal of 9 bases from V and 5 bases from J, the junction contained 5 bases not matched to a gene. This CDR3 comprises 12 residues. Written as DNA, the CDR3 is TGTGCCAGTACAGGGGGTGGTACTGAAGCTTTCTTT. This codes for CASTGGGTEAFF.

V is TRBV12-3 or TRBV12-4 and J is TRBJ2-1; 8 bases are a match to TRBD1. Trimming removed 6 bases from V and 1 base from J; junction bases left unmatched: 8. The CDR3 loop spans 16 amino acids. Here the CDR3 DNA reads TGTGCCAGCAGCAGACGTCAGGGGGCTTCCTACAATGAGCAGTTCTTC. Its protein product is CASSRRQGASYNEQFF.

This clonotype came up once. Given a much more abundant clone one base away, this may be a read error. The gene calls are TRBV2 and TRBJ2-7; 8 bases agree with TRBD1. CDR1 and CDR2 (germline): SNHLY, FYNNEI. V was clipped by 6 bases and J by 2 bases; unmatched bases: 6. CDR3 size: 14 residues. CDR3 region: CASSQEQGAYEQYF. The CDR3, as DNA: TGTGCCAGCAGCCAAGAACAGGGGGCCTACGAGCAGTACTTC.

This clonotype has just a few counts. This sequence joins TRBV6-2 or TRBV6-3 and TRBJ1-2, with D tentatively TRBD1 (5 bases). CDR3 size: 13 residues. In germline, CDR1 is MNHEY, CDR2 SVGEGT. Trimming removed 2 bases from V and 8 bases from J, with 12 bases in between. In DNA form, the CDR3 reads TGTGCCAGCAGTTACGTCAGAAGACAGGGCTACACCTTC. Its protein is CASSYVRRQGYTF.

This chain uses TRBV6-4 with TRBJ2-1, with 14 positions matching TRBD2. Germline values: CDR1 MRHNA, CDR2 SNTAGT. Unmatched junction bases numbered 6, after V lost 6 bases and J lost 8 bases. The CDR3 consists of 15 residues. The CDR3 nucleotides read TGTGCCAGCAGCGACGGACTAGCGGGAGGTGATGAGCAGTTCTTC. Its protein is CASSDGLAGGDEQFF.

Only a few counts were recorded for this clonotype. The chain uses TRBV10-3 and TRBJ1-2, with D perhaps matching TRBD1 (5 bases). Trimming cost V 4 bases and J 0 bases, with 6 bases left between them. Germline loops: CDR1 ENHRY, CDR2 SYGVKD. The CDR3 is made up of 13 amino acids. The DNA of the CDR3 is TGTGCCATCAGTGGACAGACTAACTATGGCTACACCTTC. Protein sequence: CAISGQTNYGYTF.

CDR3: CASSQDHLPLNEQYF. CDR3 nucleotides: TGTGCCAGCAGCCAAGATCACCTTCCCCTGAACGAGCAGTACTTC. The chain carries TRBV14 and TRBJ2-7, with D uncertain. This CDR3 contains 15 residues. Germline loops: CDR1 SGHDN, CDR2 FVKESK. Trimming stripped 0 bases from V and 5 bases from J, with 14 bases between.

The chain has TRBV5-1 and TRBJ2-5, with D possibly TRBD2 on 6 matching bases. This CDR3 spans 19 amino acids. Germline loops: CDR1 SGHRS, CDR2 YFSETQ. V lost 0 bases and J lost 1, with 22 bases in between. The CDR3 region has the DNA TGCGCCAGCAGCTTGGAGTGGGGGACGGTAGCGGATCTCCAAGAGACCCAGTACTTC. Amino acid sequence: CASSLEWGTVADLQETQYF.

This clonotype showed up just a few times. V gene TRBV6-2 or TRBV6-3 combines with J gene TRBJ1-1; perhaps TRBD1 as D (5 bases). Per the germline V gene, CDR1 is MNHEY and CDR2 is SVGEGT. The CDR3 sequence is 15 residues long. The germline V and J ends were trimmed by 2 bases and 1 base, with 11 bases remaining between them. This chain's CDR3 is CASSYENRPNTEAFF. The DNA of the CDR3 is TGTGCCAGCAGTTACGAGAACAGGCCGAACACTGAAGCTTTCTTT.